This T cell receptor beta chain was retrieved from a study of control samples from healthy donors and cancer patients. Data came from immunoSEQ multiplex PCR; TCRdb stores just in-frame clones and leaves some out. Here the sample spans 98,000 or so clones, almost 85% being singletons. The receptor's source is a man aged 55-75 years in good health. Sequencing was performed on blood.

The CDR3 sequence: CASSLPYLSGPQEGYTF. Here the CDR3 DNA reads TGTGCCAGCAGTTTACCCTACCTCTCGGGACCCCAGGAGGGCTACACCTTC. This sequence joins TRBV28 and TRBJ1-2; D perhaps matches TRBD1 (5 bases). The CDR3 runs to 17 residues. V lost 2 bases to trimming and J lost 8 bases, with 24 bases between them. Germline V CDR1 and CDR2: MDHEN, SYDVKM.